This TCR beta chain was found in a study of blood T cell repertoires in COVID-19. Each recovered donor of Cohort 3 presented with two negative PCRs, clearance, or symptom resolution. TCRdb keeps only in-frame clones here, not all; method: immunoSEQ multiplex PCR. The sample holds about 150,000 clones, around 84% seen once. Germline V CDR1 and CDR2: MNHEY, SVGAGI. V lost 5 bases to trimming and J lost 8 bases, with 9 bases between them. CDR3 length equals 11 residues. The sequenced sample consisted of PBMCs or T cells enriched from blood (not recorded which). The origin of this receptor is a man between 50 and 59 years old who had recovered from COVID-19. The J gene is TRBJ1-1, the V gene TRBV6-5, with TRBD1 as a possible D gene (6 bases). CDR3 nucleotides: TGTGCCAGCAGTCACGGGACAGAAGCTTTCTTT. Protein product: CASSHGTEAFF.